This TCR beta chain was sequenced in a study of cytomegalovirus exposure and HLA in healthy donors. CDR1 is SGDLS and CDR2 is YYNGEE in the germline V gene. CDR3 length equals 16 residues. V dropped 2 bases and J dropped 9 bases, with 18 bases sitting between them. The table came from immunoSEQ multiplex PCR; TCRdb's copy has only in-frame clones and leaves some out. Among 130,000 to 150,000 clones listed, approximately 86% were seen once. A note on this clone: The antigen remains unidentified.

Broader study findings: Most TCRs appeared rarely, but some public TCRs recurred in many donors.

This chain links TRBV9 with TRBJ1-6, with D perhaps TRBD1 (5 bases). Sequences were obtained from PBMCs. The TCR originated in a woman aged 18-29 years in good health and CMV-seropositive. The CDR3 reads CASSVGGTAFGSPLHF. For the CDR3, the DNA is TGTGCCAGCAGCGTTGGCGGGACGGCTTTTGGTTCACCCCTCCACTTT.